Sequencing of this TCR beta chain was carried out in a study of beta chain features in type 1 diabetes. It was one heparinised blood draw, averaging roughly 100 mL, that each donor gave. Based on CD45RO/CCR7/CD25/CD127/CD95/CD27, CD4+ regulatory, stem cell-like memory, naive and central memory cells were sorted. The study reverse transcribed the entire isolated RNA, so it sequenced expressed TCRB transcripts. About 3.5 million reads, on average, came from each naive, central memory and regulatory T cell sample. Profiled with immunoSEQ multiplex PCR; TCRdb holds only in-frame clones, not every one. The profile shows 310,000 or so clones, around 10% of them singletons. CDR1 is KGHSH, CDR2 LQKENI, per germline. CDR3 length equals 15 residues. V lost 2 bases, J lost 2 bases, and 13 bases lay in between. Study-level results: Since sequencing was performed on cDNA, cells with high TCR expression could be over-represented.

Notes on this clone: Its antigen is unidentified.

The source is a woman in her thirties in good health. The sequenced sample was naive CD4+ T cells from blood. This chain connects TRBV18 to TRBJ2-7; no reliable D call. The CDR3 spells CASSPSPPGAYEQYF. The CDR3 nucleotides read TGTGCCAGCTCACCAAGTCCCCCAGGCGCCTACGAGCAGTACTTC.